This T cell receptor beta chain comes out of a study of blood T cell repertoires in COVID-19. Study information: Specimens from acute and convalescent COVID-19 originated in the United States, Italy and Spain. From T cells, B-cell-depleted T cells, or PBMCs came the material, which was cDNA or gDNA.

The germline gives CDR1 LNHDA, CDR2 SQIVND (reference sequence). Trimming pared 6 bases from V and 2 bases from J, leaving 7 bases between. This CDR3 has 12 residues. Per the original data handling: Amplifying reference gene primers gave estimates of nucleated cell counts. The protocol was immunoSEQ multiplex PCR, while the TCRdb copy is restricted to in-frame clones and leaves out a portion. The DNA gave D and trimming, while V, J and clone size come from that table. This table holds around 100,000 clones, approximately 80% found once. This chain links TRBV19 with TRBJ1-2, with D perhaps matching TRBD1 (5 bases). The clonotype originates from a human donor in a cohort sampled during active COVID-19. The sample comprised peripheral blood. The CDR3 region has the DNA TGTGCCAGTAGGACAGAGAACTATGGCTACACCTTC. Protein: CASRTENYGYTF.